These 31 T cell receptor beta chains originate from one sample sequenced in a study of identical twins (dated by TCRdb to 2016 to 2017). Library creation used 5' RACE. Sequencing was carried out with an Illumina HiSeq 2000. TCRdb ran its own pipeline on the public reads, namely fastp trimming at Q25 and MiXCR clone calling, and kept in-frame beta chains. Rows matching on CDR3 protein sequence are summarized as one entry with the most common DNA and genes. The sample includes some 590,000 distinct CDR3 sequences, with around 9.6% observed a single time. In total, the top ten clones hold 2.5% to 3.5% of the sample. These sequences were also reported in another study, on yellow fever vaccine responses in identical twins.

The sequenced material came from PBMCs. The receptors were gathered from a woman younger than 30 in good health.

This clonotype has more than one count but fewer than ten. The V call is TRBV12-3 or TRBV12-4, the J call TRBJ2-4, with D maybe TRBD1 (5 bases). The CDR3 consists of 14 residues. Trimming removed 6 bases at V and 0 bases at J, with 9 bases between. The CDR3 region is CASRARVAKNIQYF. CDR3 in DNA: TGTGCCAGCAGGGCCAGGGTAGCCAAAAACATTCAGTACTTC.

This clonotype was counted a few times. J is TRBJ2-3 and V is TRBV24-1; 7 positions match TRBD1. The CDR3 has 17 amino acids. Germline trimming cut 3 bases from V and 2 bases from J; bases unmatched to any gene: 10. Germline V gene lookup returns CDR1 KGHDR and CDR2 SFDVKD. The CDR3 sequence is CATSDRQGQGATDTQYF. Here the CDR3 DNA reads TGTGCCACCAGTGATCGACAGGGCCAGGGAGCCACAGATACGCAGTATTTT.

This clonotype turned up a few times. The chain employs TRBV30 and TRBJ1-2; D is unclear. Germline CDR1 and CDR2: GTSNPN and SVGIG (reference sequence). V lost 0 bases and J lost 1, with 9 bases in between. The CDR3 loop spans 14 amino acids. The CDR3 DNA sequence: TGTGCCTGGAGTGTACGTGCCGGTAACTATGGCTACACCTTC. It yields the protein CAWSVRAGNYGYTF.

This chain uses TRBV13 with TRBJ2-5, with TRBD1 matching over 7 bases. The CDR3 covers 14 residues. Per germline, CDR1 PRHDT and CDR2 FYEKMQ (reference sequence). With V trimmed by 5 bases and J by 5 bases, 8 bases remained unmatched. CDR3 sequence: CASSRNRGWETQYF. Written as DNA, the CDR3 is TGTGCCAGCAGCCGCAACAGGGGATGGGAGACCCAGTACTTC.

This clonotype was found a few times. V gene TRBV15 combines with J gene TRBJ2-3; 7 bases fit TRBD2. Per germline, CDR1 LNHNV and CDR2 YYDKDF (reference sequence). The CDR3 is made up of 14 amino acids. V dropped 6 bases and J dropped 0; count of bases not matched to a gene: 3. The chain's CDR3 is CATRMGLSTDTQYF. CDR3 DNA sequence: TGTGCCACCAGGATGGGACTAAGCACAGATACGCAGTATTTT.

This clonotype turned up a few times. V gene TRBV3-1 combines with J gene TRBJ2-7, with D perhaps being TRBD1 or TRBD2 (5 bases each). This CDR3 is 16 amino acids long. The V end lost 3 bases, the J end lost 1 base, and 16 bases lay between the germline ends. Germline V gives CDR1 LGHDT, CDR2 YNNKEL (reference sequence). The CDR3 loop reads CASSQGSWGRSYEQYF. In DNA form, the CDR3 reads TGTGCCAGCAGCCAGGGGTCGTGGGGGAGATCCTACGAGCAGTACTTC.

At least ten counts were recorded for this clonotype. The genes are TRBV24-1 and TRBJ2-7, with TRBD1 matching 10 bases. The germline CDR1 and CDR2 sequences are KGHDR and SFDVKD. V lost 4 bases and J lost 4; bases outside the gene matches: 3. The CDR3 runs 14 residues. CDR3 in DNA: TGTGCCACCAGTGACCCGGACAGGGGGTACGAGCAGTACTTC. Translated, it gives CATSDPDRGYEQYF.

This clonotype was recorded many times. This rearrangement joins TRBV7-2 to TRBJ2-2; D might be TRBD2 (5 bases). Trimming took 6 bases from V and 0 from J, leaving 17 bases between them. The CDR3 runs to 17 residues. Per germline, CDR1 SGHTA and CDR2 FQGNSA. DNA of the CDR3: TGTGCCAGCAGTCATCCCTTAGCGCTCCCGAACACCGGGGAGCTGTTTTTT. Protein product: CASSHPLALPNTGELFF. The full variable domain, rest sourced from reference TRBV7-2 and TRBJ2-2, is GAGVSQSPSNKVTEKGKDVELRCDPISGHTALYWYRQSLGQGLEFLIYFQGNSAPDKSGLPSDRFSAERTGGSVSTLTIQRTQQEDSAVYLCASSHPLALPNTGELFFGEGSRLTVL.

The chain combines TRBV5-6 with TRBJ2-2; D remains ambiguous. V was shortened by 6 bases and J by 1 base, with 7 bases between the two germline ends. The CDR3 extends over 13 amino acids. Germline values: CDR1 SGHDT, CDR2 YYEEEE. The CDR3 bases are TGTGCCAGCAACTACTTGAACACCGGGGAGCTGTTTTTT. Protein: CASNYLNTGELFF.

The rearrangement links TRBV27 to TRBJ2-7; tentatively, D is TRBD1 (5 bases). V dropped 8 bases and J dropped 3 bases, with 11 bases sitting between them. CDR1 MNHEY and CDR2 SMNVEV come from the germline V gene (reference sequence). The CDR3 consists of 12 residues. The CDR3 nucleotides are TGTGCCAGCGGCCTTAGGGGCTACGAGCAGTACTTC. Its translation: CASGLRGYEQYF.

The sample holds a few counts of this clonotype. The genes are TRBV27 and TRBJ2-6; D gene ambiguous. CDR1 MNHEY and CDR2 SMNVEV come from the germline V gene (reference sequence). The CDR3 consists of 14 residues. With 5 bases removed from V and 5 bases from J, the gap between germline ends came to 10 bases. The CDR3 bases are TGTGCCAGCAGTCCTTACGGCCGGGCCAACGTCCTGACTTTC. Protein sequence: CASSPYGRANVLTF.

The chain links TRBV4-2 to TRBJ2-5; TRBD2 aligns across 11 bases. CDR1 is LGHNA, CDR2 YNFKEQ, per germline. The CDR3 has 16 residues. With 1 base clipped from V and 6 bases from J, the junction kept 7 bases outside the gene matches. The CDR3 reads CASSQAPSGGLKTQYF. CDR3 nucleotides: TGTGCCAGCAGCCAAGCGCCTAGCGGGGGGTTAAAGACCCAGTACTTC.

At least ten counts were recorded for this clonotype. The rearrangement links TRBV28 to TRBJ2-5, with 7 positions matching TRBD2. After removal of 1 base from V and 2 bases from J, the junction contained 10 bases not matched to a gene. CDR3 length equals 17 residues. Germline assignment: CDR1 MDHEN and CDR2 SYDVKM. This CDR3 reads CASSLLGMASGQETQYF. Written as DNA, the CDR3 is TGTGCCAGCAGTTTATTGGGTATGGCTAGCGGTCAAGAGACCCAGTACTTC.

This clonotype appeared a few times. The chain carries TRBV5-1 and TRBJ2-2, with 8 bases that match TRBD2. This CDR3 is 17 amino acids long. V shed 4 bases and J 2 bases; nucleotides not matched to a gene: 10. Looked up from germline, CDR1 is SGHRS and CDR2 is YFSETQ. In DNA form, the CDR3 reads TGCGCCAGCAGCCTCCTTACTAGCGGATTAAACACCGGGGAGCTGTTTTTT. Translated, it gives CASSLLTSGLNTGELFF.

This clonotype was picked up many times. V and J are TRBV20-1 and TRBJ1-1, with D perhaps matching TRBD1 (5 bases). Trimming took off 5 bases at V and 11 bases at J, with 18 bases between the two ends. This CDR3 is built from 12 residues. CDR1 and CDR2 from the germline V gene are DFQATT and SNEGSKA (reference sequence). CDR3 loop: CSAQGLPSEAFF. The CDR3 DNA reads TGCAGTGCTCAGGGATTACCAAGCGAGGCTTTCTTT.

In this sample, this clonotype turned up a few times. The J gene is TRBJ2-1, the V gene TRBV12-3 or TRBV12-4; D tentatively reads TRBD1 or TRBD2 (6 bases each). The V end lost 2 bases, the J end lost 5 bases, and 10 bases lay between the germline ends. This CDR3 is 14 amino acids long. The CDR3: CASSLLGGHNEQFF. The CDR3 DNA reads TGTGCCAGCAGTTTATTAGGGGGGCACAATGAGCAGTTCTTC.

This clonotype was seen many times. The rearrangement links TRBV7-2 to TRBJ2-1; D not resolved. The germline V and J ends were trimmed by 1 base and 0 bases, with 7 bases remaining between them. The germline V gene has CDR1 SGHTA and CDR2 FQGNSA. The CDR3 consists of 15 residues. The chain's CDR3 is CASSLDYSSYNEQFF. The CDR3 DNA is TGTGCCAGCAGCTTAGACTACAGCTCCTACAATGAGCAGTTCTTC.

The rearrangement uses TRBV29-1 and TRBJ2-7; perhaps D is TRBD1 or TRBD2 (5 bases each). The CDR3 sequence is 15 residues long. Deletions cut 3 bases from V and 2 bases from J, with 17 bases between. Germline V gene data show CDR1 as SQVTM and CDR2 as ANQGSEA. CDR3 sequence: CSVDAGLGTTYEQYF. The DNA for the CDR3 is TGCAGCGTTGACGCCGGCCTGGGGACGACCTACGAGCAGTACTTC.

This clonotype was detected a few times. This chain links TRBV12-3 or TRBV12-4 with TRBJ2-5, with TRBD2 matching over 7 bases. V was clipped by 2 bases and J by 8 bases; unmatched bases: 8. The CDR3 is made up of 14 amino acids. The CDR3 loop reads CASSLSGAGGTQYF. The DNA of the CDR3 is TGTGCCAGCAGTTTAAGCGGGGCGGGCGGAACCCAGTACTTC.

The CDR3 bases are TGTGCCAGCAGCTCGGGTGGGGTCTCTGGAAACACCATATATTTT. This gives the protein CASSSGGVSGNTIYF. This chain uses TRBV7-2 with TRBJ1-3; D gene unclear. The CDR3 sequence is 15 residues long. Trimming shortened V by 4 bases and J by 0 bases, and 10 bases separated the two germline ends. Germline V gene sequence: CDR1 SGHTA, CDR2 FQGNSA.

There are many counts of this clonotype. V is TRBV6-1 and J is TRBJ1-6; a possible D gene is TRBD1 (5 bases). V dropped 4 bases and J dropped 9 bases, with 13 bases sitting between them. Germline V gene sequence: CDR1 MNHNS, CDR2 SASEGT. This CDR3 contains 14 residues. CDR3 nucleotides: TGTGCCAGCAGTGTGGGGACCGGGGCTTCACCCCTCCACTTT. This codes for CASSVGTGASPLHF.

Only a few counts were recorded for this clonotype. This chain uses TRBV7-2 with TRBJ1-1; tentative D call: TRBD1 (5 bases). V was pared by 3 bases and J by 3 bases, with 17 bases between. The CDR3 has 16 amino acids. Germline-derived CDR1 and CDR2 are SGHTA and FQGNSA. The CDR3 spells CASSFPQVPGHTEAFF. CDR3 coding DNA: TGTGCCAGCAGCTTTCCCCAGGTGCCGGGGCACACTGAAGCTTTCTTT.

CDR3 protein: CASSRNLDRSYEQYF. The CDR3 DNA sequence: TGTGCCAGCAGCCGCAACCTGGACAGGTCCTACGAGCAGTACTTC. The genes are TRBV7-2 and TRBJ2-7; 7 positions agree with TRBD1. This CDR3 has 15 residues. Germline-derived CDR1 and CDR2 are SGHTA and FQGNSA. V was pared by 5 bases and J by 1 base, with 8 bases of the junction left unmatched.

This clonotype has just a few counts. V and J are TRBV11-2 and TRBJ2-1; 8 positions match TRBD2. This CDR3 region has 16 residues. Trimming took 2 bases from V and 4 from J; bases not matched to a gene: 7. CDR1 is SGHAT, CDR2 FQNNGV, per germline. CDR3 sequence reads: CASSLTGGGLYNEQFF. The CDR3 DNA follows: TGTGCCAGCAGCTTAACAGGCGGGGGGCTTTACAATGAGCAGTTCTTC. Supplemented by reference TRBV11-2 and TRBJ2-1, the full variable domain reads EAGVAQSPRYKIIEKRQSVAFWCNPISGHATLYWYQQILGQGPKLLIQFQNNGVVDDSQLPKDRFSAERLKGVDSTLKIQPAKLEDSAVYLCASSLTGGGLYNEQFFGPGTRLTVL.

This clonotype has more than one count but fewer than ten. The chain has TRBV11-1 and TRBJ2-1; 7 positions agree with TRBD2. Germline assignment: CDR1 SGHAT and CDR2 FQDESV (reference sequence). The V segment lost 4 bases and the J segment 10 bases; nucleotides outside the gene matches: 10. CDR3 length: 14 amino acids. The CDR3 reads CASSSRTSVVEQFF. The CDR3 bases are TGTGCCAGCAGCTCCCGGACTAGTGTCGTGGAGCAGTTCTTC.

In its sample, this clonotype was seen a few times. The CDR3: CASSFGGAYDEQYF. CDR3 in DNA: TGTGCCAGCAGTTTCGGGGGAGCGTATGACGAGCAGTACTTC. The J gene is TRBJ2-7, the V gene TRBV12-3 or TRBV12-4; D perhaps matches TRBD2 (6 bases). The CDR3 covers 14 residues. Between the trimmed V and J ends, which lost 3 bases and 5 bases, there was a span of 14 bases.

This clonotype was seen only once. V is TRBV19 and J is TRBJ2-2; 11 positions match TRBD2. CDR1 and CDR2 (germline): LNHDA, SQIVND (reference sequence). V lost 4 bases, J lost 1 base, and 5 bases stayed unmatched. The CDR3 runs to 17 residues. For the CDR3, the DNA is TGTGCCAGTAGTAAGAGACTAGCGGGATTGAACACCGGGGAGCTGTTTTTT. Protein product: CASSKRLAGLNTGELFF.

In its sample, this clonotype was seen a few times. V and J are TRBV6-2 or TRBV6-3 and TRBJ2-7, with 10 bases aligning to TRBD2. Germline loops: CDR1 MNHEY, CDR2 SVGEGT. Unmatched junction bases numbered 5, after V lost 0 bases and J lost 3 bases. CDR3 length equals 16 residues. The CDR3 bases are TGTGCCAGCAGTTACTCGCGGCTAGCGGGAGACTACGAGCAGTACTTC. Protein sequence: CASSYSRLAGDYEQYF.

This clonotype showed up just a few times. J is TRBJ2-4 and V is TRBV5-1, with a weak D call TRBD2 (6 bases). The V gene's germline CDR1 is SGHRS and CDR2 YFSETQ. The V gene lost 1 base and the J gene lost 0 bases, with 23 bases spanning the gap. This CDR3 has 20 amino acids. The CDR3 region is CASSLNPRTGGMLAKNIQYF. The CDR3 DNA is TGCGCCAGCAGCTTGAACCCGCGAACAGGAGGGATGCTAGCCAAAAACATTCAGTACTTC.

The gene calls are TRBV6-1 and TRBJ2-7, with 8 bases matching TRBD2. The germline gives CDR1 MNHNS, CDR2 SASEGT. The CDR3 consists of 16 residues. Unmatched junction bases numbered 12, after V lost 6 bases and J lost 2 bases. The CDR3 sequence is CASRGLSGETTYEQYF. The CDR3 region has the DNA TGTGCCAGCAGGGGCCTTAGCGGGGAGACTACCTACGAGCAGTACTTC.

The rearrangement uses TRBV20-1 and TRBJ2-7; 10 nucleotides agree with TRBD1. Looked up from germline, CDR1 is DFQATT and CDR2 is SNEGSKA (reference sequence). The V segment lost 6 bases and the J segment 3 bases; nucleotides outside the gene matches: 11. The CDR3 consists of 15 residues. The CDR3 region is CSANPRTGGNYEQYF. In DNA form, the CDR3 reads TGCAGTGCCAACCCCAGGACAGGGGGTAACTACGAGCAGTACTTC.